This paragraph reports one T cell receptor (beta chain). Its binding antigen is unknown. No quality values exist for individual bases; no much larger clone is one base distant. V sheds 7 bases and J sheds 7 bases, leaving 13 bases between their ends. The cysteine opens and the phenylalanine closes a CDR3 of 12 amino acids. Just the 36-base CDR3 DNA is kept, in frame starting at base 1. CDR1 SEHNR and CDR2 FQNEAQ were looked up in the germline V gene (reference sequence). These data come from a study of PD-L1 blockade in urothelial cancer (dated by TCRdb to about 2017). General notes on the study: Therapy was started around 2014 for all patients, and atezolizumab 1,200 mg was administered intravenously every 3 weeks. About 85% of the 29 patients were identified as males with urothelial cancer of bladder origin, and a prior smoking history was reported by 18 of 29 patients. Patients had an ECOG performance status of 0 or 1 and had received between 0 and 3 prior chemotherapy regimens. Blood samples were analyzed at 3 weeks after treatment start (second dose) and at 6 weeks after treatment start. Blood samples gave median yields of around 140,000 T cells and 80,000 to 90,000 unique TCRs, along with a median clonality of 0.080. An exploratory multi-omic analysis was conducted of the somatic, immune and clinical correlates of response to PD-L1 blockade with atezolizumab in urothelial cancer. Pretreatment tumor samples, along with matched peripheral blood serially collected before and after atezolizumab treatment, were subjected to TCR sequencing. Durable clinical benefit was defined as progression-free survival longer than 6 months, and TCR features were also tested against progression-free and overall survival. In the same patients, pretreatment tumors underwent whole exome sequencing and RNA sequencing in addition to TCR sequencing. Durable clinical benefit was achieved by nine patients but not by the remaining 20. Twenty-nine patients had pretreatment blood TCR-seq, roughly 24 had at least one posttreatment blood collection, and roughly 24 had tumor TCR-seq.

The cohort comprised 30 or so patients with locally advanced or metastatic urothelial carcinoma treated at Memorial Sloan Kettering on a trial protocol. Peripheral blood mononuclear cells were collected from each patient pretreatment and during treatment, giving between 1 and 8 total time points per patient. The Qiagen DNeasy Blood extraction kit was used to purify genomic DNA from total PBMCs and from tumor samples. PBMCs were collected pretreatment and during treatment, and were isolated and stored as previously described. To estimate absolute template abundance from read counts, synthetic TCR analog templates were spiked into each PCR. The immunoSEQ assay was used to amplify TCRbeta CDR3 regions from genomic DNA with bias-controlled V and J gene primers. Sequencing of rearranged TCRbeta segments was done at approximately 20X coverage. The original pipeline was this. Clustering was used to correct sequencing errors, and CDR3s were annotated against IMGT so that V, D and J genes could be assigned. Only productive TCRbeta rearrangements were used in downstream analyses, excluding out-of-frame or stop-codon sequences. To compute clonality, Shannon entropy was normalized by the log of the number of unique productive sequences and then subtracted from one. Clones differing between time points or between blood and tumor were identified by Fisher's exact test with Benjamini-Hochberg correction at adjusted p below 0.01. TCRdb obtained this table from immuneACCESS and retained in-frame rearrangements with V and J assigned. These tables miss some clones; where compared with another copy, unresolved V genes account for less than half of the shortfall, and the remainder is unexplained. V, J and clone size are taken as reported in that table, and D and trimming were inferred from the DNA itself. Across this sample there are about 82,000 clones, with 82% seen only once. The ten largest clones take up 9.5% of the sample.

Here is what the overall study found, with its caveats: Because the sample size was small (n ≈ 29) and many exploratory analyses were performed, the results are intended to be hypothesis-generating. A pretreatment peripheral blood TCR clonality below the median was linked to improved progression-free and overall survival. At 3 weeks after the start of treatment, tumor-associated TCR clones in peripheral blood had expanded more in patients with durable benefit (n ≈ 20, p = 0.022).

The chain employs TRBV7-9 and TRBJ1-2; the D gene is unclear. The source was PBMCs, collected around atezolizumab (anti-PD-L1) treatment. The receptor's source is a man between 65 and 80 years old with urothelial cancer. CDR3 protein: CASTSTGSGYTF. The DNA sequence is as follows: TGTGCCAGCACTTCTACGGGTTCTGGCTACACCTTC.